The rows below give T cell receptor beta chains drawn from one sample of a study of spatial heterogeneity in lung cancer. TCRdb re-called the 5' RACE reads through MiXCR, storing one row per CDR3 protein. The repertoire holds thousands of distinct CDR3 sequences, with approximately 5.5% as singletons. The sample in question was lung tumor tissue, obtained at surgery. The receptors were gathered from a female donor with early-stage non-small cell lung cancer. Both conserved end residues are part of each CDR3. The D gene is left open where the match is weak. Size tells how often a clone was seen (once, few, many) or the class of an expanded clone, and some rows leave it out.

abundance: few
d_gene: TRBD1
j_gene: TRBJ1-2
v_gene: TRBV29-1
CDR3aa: CSEGQGRDDGYTF
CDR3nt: TGCAGCGAAGGACAGGGAAGGGATGATGGCTACACCTTC

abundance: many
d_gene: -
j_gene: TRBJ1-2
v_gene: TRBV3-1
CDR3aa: CASSQGPLGYGYTF
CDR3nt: TGTGCCAGCAGCCAGGGACCCCTCGGCTATGGCTACACCTTC

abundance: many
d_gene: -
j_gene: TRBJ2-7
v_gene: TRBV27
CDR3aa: CASGVYIGASYEQYF
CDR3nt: TGTGCCAGCGGCGTTTATATTGGCGCTTCCTACGAGCAGTACTTC

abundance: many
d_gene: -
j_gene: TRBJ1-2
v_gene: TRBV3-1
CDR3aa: CASSQGVTDYGYTF
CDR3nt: TGTGCCAGCAGCCAGGGTGTGACAGACTATGGCTACACCTTC

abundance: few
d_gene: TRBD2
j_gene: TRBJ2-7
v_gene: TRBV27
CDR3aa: CASSFSGLAGAYEQYF
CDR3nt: TGTGCCAGCAGTTTCTCCGGACTAGCGGGGGCCTACGAGCAGTACTTC

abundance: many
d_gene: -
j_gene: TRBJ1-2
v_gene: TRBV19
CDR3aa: CASSQVDYGYTF
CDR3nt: TGTGCCAGTAGCCAGGTGGACTATGGCTACACCTTC

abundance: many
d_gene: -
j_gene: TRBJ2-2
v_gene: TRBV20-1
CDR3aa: CSARVITNRNTGELFF
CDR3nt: TGCAGTGCTAGAGTTATTACGAACAGGAACACCGGGGAGCTGTTTTTT

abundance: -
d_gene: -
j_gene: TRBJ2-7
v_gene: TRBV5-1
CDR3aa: CASSLYGPPYEQYF
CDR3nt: TGCGCCAGCAGCTTGTATGGACCTCCGTACGAGCAGTACTTC

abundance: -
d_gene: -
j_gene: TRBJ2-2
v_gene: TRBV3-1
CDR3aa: CASSQVPRNTGELFF
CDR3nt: TGTGCCAGCAGCCAAGTCCCCCGGAACACCGGGGAGCTGTTTTTT

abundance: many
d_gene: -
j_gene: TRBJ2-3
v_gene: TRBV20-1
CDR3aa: CSARVGGTDTQYF
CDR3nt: TGCAGTGCTAGAGTAGGGGGCACAGATACGCAGTATTTT

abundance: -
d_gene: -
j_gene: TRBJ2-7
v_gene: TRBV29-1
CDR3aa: CSVELGEQYF
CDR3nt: TGCAGCGTTGAACTAGGCGAGCAGTACTTC

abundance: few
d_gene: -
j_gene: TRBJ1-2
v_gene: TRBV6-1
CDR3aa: CASGGGRTVETRFGYTF
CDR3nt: TGTGCCAGCGGGGGAGGTCGGACAGTTGAGACCCGATTTGGCTACACCTTC

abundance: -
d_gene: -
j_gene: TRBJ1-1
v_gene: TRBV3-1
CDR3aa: CASRGGTEAFF
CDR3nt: TGTGCCAGCAGGGGTGGCACTGAAGCTTTCTTT

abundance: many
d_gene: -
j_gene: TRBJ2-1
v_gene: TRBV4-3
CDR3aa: CASSQDPRGGVLNEQFF
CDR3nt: TGCGCCAGCAGCCAAGATCCGAGGGGGGGTGTTTTGAATGAGCAGTTCTTC

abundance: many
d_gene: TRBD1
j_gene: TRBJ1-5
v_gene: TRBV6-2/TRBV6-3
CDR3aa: CASRLRQGALQPQHF
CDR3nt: TGTGCCAGCAGGCTTCGACAGGGGGCTTTGCAGCCCCAGCATTTT

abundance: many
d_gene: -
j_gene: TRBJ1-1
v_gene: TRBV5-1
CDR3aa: CASSLEGMIMNTEAFF
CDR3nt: TGCGCCAGCTCCTTGGAGGGAATGATCATGAACACTGAAGCTTTCTTT

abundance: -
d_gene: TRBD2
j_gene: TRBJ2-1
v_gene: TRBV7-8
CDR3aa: CASSPPLAASYNEQFF
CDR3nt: TGTGCCAGCAGCCCACCACTAGCGGCCTCCTACAATGAGCAGTTCTTC

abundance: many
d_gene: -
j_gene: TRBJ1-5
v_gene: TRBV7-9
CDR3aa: CASSLDSDQPQHF
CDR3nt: TGTGCCAGCAGCTTAGACAGCGATCAGCCCCAGCATTTT

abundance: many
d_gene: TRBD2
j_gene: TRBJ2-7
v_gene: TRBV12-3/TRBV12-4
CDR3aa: CASSPRGTSSSYEQYF
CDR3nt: TGTGCCAGCAGCCCCCGTGGGACTAGCAGCTCCTACGAGCAGTACTTC

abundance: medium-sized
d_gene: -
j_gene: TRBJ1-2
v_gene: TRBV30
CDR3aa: CAWVDNRYGYTF
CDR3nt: TGTGCCTGGGTGGATAACCGCTATGGCTACACCTTC

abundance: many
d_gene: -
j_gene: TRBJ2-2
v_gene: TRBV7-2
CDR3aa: CASSSGGSANTGELFF
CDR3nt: TGTGCCAGCAGCTCCGGGGGATCCGCGAACACCGGGGAGCTGTTTTTT

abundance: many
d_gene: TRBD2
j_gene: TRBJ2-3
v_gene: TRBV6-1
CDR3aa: CASSFRTSGDTQYF
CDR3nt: TGTGCCAGCAGTTTCCGGACTAGCGGGGATACGCAGTATTTT

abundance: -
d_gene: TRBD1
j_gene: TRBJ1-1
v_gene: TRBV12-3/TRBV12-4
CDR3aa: CASSLVVGQGAMKAFF
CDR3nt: TGTGCCAGCAGTTTGGTAGTGGGACAGGGGGCGATGAAAGCTTTCTTT

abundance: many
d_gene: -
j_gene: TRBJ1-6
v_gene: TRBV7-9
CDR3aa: CASSAVDSNSPLHF
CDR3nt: TGTGCCAGCAGCGCGGTGGACAGTAATTCACCCCTCCACTTT

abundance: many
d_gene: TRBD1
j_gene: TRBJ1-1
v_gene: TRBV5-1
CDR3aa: CASSRDRGWNTEAFF
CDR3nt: TGCGCCAGCAGCAGGGACAGGGGGTGGAACACTGAAGCTTTCTTT

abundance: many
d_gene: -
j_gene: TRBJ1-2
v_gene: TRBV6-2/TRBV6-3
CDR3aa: CASRRSDGPYGYTF
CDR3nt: TGTGCCAGCAGGAGATCGGACGGACCTTATGGCTACACCTTC

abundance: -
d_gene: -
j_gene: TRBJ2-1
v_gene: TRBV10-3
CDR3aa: CAISKRGAYNEQFF
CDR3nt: TGTGCCATCAGTAAGAGGGGGGCGTACAATGAGCAGTTCTTC

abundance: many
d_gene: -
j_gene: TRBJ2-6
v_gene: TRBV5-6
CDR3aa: CASSTRGAGANVLTF
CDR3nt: TGTGCCAGCAGCACCAGGGGGGCTGGGGCCAACGTCCTGACTTTC

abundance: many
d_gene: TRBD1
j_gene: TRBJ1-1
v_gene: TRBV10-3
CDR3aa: CAISGTGFMNTEAFF
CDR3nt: TGTGCCATCTCCGGGACAGGGTTTATGAACACTGAAGCTTTCTTT

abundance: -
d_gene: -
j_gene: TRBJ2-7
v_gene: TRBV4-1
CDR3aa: CASSQDRGYEQYF
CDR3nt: TGCGCCAGCAGCCAAGATAGGGGCTACGAGCAGTACTTC

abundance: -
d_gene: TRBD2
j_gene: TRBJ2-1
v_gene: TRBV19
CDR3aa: CASSARTSGLNEQFF
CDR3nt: TGTGCCAGTAGTGCCCGGACTAGTGGCCTCAATGAGCAGTTCTTC

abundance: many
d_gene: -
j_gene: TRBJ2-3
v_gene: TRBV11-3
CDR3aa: CASSRLEGTQYF
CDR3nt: TGTGCCAGCAGCCGGTTGGAGGGTACGCAGTATTTT

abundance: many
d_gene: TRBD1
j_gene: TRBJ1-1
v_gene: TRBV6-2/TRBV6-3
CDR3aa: CASSPLRGKAFF
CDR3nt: TGTGCCAGCAGTCCCCTCAGGGGGAAAGCTTTCTTT

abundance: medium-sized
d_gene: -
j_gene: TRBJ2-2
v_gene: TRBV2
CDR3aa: CASSTWGQLAGGTGELFF
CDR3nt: TGTGCCAGCAGTACGTGGGGACAACTGGCTGGTGGAACCGGGGAGCTGTTTTTT

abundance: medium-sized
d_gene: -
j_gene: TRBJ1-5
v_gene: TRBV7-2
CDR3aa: CASSPQPGGNQPQHF
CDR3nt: TGTGCCAGCAGCCCCCAGCCCGGGGGCAATCAGCCCCAGCATTTT

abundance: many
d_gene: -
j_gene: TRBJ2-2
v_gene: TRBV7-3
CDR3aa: CASSLWNTGELFF
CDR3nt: TGTGCCAGCAGCCTATGGAACACCGGGGAGCTGTTTTTT

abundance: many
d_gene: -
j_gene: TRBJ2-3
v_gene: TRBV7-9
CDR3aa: CASSPRLADTQYF
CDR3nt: TGTGCCAGCAGCCCTAGACTAGCAGATACGCAGTATTTT

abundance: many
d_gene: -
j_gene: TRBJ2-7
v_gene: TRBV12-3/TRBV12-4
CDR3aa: CASSLNYEQYF
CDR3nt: TGTGCCAGCAGTCTGAACTACGAGCAGTACTTC

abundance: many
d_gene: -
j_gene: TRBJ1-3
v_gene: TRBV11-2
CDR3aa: CASSPSWGQGLGNTIYF
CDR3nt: TGTGCCAGCAGCCCATCTTGGGGGCAGGGGCTTGGAAACACCATATATTTT

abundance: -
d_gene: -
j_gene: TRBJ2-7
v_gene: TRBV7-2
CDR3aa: CASSPGGSSYEQYF
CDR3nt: TGTGCCAGCAGCCCAGGTGGCAGCTCCTACGAGCAGTACTTC